The sequence of this T cell receptor beta chain was determined in a study of TIL therapy for anti-PD-1-resistant metastatic lung cancer. Study as a whole: By whole-exome sequencing, median non-synonymous tumor mutation burden was over 1.2 mutations per megabase.

Study results and limitations: The cohort had more treatment-naive, never-smoker and oncogene-addicted patients than typical.

The time point denotes: pre-treatment sample, taken before nivolumab and TIL therapy. The CDR3 consists of 12 residues. With 4 bases clipped from V and 6 bases from J, the junction kept 1 base outside the gene matches. Per the germline V gene, CDR1 is ENHRY and CDR2 is SYGVKD. The libraries were made with immunoSEQ v3. Here immunoSEQ multiplex PCR was the method, and the copy in TCRdb shows in-frame clones only, minus some. The table shows roughly 60,000 clones, with about 70% occurring only once. Details on this clone: Antigen specificity is unknown.

The sequenced sample was blood, obtained at baseline. The chain combines TRBV10-3 with TRBJ1-2, with TRBD1 matching over 8 bases. The receptor was derived from a person between 30 and 79 years old with non-small cell lung cancer. The CDR3 sequence is CAISAGGNGYTF. CDR3 nucleotides: TGTGCCATCAGTGCAGGGGGCAATGGCTACACCTTC.